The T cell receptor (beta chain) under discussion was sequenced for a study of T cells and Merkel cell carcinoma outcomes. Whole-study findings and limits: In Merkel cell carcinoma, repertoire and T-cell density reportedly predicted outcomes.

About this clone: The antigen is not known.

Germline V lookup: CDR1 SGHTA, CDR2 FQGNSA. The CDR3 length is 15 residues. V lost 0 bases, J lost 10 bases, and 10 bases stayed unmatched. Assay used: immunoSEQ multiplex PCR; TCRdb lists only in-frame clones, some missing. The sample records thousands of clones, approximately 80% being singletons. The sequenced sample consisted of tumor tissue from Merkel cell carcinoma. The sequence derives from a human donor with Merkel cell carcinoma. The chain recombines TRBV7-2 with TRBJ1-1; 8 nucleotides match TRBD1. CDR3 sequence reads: CASSLAGTGGLGAFF. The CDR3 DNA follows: TGTGCCAGCAGCTTAGCTGGGACAGGCGGTCTGGGAGCTTTCTTT. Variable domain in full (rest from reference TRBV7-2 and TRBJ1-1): GAGVSQSPSNKVTEKGKDVELRCDPISGHTALYWYRQSLGQGLEFLIYFQGNSAPDKSGLPSDRFSAERTGGSVSTLTIQRTQQEDSAVYLCASSLAGTGGLGAFFGQGTRLTVV.